Listed here is a single T cell receptor (beta chain). The authors prepared the TCRbeta library with unique molecular identifiers. A single record per CDR3 protein comes from TCRdb applying MiXCR to the PCR reads. The sample lists some 400,000 distinct CDR3 sequences; about 20% were seen once. V was trimmed by 5 bases and J by 4 bases, leaving 14 bases between them. Germline values: CDR1 MNHEY, CDR2 SMNVEV (reference sequence). The CDR3 is 14 residues long. The entry originates in a study of T-cell reconstitution after alpha-beta-depleted transplantation in children. The starting material was PBMCs from the stem cell graft donor, obtained from the stem cell graft. The chain employs TRBV27 and TRBJ1-1, with unresolved D. The TCR sequence derives from a human donor who donated a stem cell graft to a child with acute myeloid leukemia. The CDR3 sequence: CASSPRSRATEAFF. Here the CDR3 DNA reads TGTGCCAGCAGTCCTCGATCGAGGGCCACTGAAGCTTTCTTT.